This T cell receptor beta chain stems from a study of blood T cell repertoires in COVID-19 (dated by TCRdb to between 2020 and 2021). With respect to the entire study: Collaborator samples came from the United States, Italy and Spain and covered acute and convalescent phases of COVID-19. The prospective study material was composed of cDNA or gDNA derived from T cells, B-cell-depleted T cells, or PBMCs. Deeply sampled blood TCRbeta repertoires from subjects exposed to, actively infected with, or recovered from COVID-19 were included in the dataset. The repertoires were released in a freely available public database meant as a resource for research on the immune response to SARS-CoV-2. The samples were drawn from the first 160 participants of the ongoing ImmuneRACE study and from 1,200 or so subjects provided by 6 global collaborators. The sample metadata nearly always contained a de-identified subject ID, COVID-19 status, age in years and sex. HLA class I and class II types, where available, came from metadata supplied by the sample provider rather than from assay-based typing.

A second Seattle source provided samples from volunteer blood donors who had recovered from COVID-19. Whole blood was collected in K2EDTA tubes by collaborating institutions according to the institutions' own protocols. Collaborator samples were shipped for TCRbeta analysis as frozen whole blood, isolated PBMCs, or DNA extracted from either sample type. Turning to this clone: Its antigen is still unknown. Per-base quality was not reported, and no clone a single base away is much larger than it.

The immunoSEQ Assay, a bias-controlled multiplex PCR, was used to amplify TCRbeta CDR3 regions from genomic DNA. The authors processed their data as follows. The number of nucleated cells in each sample was estimated by amplification of reference gene primers within the assay. To quantify the absolute abundance of each unique TCRbeta CDR3 rearrangement, sequence reads were collapsed and filtered. For each sample, productive Simpson clonality was calculated as the square root of Simpson's diversity index across productive rearrangements. TCRdb's version of the immuneACCESS table is confined to in-frame rearrangements and falls short of the full clone set. An unresolved V gene accounts for under half of the shortfall where checked; the remainder is of unknown origin. D and trimming come from the DNA, and the V and J calls and clone size come from that table. The sample has 250,000 to 350,000 clones on record, approximately 89% of them singletons. 7.8% of the sample belongs to the ten largest clones.

The paper's findings and limits, for the study overall: How much clinical and demographic metadata was included differed by source and by participant, and the metadata was provided uncurated.

CDR1 and CDR2 are read off the germline V gene as SGDLS and YYNGEE. Its CDR3 holds 17 amino acids, cysteine through phenylalanine. Just the 51-base CDR3 DNA is kept, in frame starting at base 1. Germline trimming: 3 bases from V, 5 bases from J; junction bases outside gene matches: 13. What was sequenced was peripheral blood. The TCR originated in a woman aged 45-60 years who had recovered from COVID-19. The chain was built from TRBV9 and TRBJ1-1; TRBD1 agrees with 10 junctional bases. For the CDR3, the sequence is CASSARQGASSKTEAFF. The nucleotides read TGTGCCAGCAGCGCACGACAGGGGGCGTCCTCCAAGACTGAAGCTTTCTTT.